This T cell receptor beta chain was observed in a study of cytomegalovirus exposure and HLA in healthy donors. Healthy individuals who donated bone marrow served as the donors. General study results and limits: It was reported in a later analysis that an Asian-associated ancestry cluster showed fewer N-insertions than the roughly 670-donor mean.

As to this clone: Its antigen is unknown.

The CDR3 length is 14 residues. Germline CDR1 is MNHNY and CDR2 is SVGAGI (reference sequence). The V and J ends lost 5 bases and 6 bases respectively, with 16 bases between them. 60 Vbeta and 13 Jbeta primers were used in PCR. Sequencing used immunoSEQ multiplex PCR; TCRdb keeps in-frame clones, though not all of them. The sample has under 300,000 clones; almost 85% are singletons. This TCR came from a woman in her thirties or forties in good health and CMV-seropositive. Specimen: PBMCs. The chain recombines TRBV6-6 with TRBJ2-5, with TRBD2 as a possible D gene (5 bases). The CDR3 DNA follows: TGTGCCAGCAGTGACACCGGGGATAGGAAGACCCAGTACTTC. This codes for CASSDTGDRKTQYF.